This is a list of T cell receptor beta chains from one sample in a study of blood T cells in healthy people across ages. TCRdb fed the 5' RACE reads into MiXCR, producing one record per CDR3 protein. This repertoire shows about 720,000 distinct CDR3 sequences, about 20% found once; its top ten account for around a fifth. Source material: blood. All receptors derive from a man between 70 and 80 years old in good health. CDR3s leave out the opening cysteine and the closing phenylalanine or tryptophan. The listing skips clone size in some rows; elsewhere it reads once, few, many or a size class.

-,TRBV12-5,ASGLVSDEQF
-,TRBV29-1,SAQQGGSSYNEQF
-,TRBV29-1,SVVWEVGGYT
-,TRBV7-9,ANSWRGISTDTQY
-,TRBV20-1,SSIGAGSSYNEQF
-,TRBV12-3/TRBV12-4,ASKTGRFDGYT
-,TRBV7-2,ASSSTSGVYEQY
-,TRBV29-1,SVRPGTGATDTQY
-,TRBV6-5,ASRLSGRGSYEQY
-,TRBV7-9,ASSKAGGPYEQY
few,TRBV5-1,ASSFKRGASDTQY
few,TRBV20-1,SARDGDMGGNGELF
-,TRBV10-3,AITSGGPNEKLF
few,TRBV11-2,ASSYTSGGTKVYNEQF
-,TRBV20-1,SAIRGRATRDQPQH
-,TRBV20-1,SARVLGNNYGYT
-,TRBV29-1,SVEADHGYT
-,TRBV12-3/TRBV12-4,ASSYLGRGPLH
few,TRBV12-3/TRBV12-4,ASLTVGMNTEAF
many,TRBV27,ASSLGRGSLYEQY
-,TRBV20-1,SARVGGDYGYT
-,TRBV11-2,ASSLDLLQGYT
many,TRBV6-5,ASSYRHFYGYT
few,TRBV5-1,ASSFGRGTVYNEQF
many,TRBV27,ASSRNSYEQY
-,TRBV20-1,SAFDRTRQGYT
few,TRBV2,ASSGVGTSGRAEQF
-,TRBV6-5,ASSYSLDTDTQY
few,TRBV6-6,ASSYVEGMNTEAF
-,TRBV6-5,ASSRGGGFYEQY
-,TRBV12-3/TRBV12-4,ASSLALLAGKTQY
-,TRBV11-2,ASSYSWVGYT
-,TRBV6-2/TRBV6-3,ASSSDRVRAYNEQF
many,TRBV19,ASSSTGGGQPQH
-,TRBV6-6,ASTGPGGNTDTQY
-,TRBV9,ASSVTGWGGYT
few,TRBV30,AWSDRTGPYGYT
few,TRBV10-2,ASSDPRPNYGYT
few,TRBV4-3,ASSQDGPYGYT
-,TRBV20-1,SARRQGAGTEAF
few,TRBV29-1,SVVMHSGNTIY
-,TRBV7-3,ASSLLPGGTGRSNEKLF
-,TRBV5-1,ASSKAAGSDSPLH
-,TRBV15,ATSRALIYEQY
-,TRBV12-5,ASGLVRTGGTEAF
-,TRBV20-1,SAGGTGVPREQY
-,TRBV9,ASSPRTGGSTDTQY
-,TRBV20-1,SARQGASIPEAF
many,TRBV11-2,ASSPSTAPFQETQY
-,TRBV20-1,SARVGGPQF
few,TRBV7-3,ASSLTSLGNEQF
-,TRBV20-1,SAQDGGSYEQY
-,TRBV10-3,AISGAGNSPLH
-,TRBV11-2,ASSLVAGTRGNYGYT
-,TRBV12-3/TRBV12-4,ASSRQARTEAF